This T cell receptor (beta chain) comes out of a study of blood T cells in healthy people across ages. General study results and limits: Older age went with lower TCR beta diversity per million T cells, in a roughly linear way.

Trimming took 6 bases from V and 4 from J; bases not matched to a gene: 8. The CDR3 is 16 amino acids. CDR1 MNHEY and CDR2 SVGAGI come from the germline V gene. This clonotype has only one observation. What it binds is unknown. Through a sample-barcoded 5' primer and a J-beta primer mix, a second PCR was run for about 7 to 12 cycles. Every cDNA molecule carried a tag from a template-switch adaptor bearing 12 random nucleotides. TCRdb reprocessed the 5' RACE reads via MiXCR and lists one record per CDR3 protein. The sample carries about a million distinct CDR3 sequences, around two fifths recorded once. Roughly 10 milliliters of peripheral blood were drawn from each donor.

This receptor was taken from a man in his late teens or twenties in good health. The sample was blood. The V and J genes are TRBV6-5 and TRBJ2-3, with TRBD2 matching 12 bases. CDR3 region: CASRPSGTSGSDTQYF. The CDR3 DNA is TGTGCCAGCAGACCATCCGGGACTAGCGGGTCAGATACGCAGTATTTT.